The 9 T cell receptor beta chains given below trace back to one sample, sequenced in a study of shared clonotypes between healthy human individuals. Naive CD8 isolation took CD45RO-negative cells positively selected for CCR7 and excluded terminally differentiated effector memory CD45RA+ cells. TCRdb's copy holds only in-frame clones and misses some; the assay was immunoSEQ multiplex PCR. The data hold hundreds of thousands of clones, with around 95% observed a single time. The sequencing input was naive CD8+ T cells sorted from blood. These receptors were taken from a woman in her thirties in good health.

The chain is built from TRBV4-2 and TRBJ2-2, with D perhaps matching TRBD1 (6 bases). This CDR3 has 15 amino acids. Germline CDR1 and CDR2: LGHNA and YNFKEQ. V was shortened by 0 bases and J by 6 bases, with 11 bases between the two germline ends. CDR3 protein: CASSQDLGGAGELFF. CDR3 bases: TGTGCCAGCAGCCAAGATCTAGGGGGAGCCGGGGAGCTGTTTTTT.

The sample holds one count of this clone. The V gene is TRBV29-1, the J gene TRBJ2-3, with TRBD2 matching over 7 bases. Germline V gene lookup returns CDR1 SQVTM and CDR2 ANQGSEA. Trimming cost V 0 bases and J 0 bases; bases outside gene matches: 3. This CDR3 contains 15 residues. The CDR3 is CSVEDGGVSTDTQYF. The CDR3 DNA reads TGCAGCGTTGAAGATGGGGGGGTGAGCACAGATACGCAGTATTTT.

This sequence joins TRBV5-6 and TRBJ2-1; TRBD2 matches at 12 bases. This CDR3 contains 18 residues. V lost 1 base to trimming and J lost 9 bases; unmatched junction nucleotides: 14. Germline CDR1 is SGHDT and CDR2 is YYEEEE. The CDR3 reads CASSLSSGRAGSRIEQFF. CDR3 nucleotide sequence: TGTGCCAGCAGCTTGTCTAGCGGGAGGGCCGGGAGCCGCATTGAGCAGTTCTTC. Looking up the rest from reference TRBV5-6 and TRBJ2-1 gives the full variable domain: DAGVTQSPTHLIKTRGQQVTLRCSPKSGHDTVSWYQQALGQGPQFIFQYYEEEERQRGNFPDRFSGHQFPNYSSELNVNALLLGDSALYLCASSLSSGRAGSRIEQFFGPGTRLTVL.

The chain has TRBV28 and TRBJ2-1; D may be TRBD2 (6 bases). The germline V gene encodes CDR1 MDHEN and CDR2 SYDVKM. The V end lost 5 bases, the J end lost 2 bases, and 16 bases lay between the germline ends. The CDR3 totals 16 residues. The CDR3 reads CASSPRLEGPYNEQFF. In nucleotides, the CDR3 is TGTGCCAGCAGTCCTAGACTAGAGGGGCCCTACAATGAGCAGTTCTTC.

The rearrangement joins TRBV28 to TRBJ2-5; 10 bases fit TRBD2. The CDR3 extends over 15 amino acids. Per the germline V gene, CDR1 is MDHEN and CDR2 is SYDVKM. V was clipped by 3 bases and J by 3 bases; unmatched bases: 4. CDR3 protein: CASSFWLAGEETQYF. CDR3 DNA: TGTGCCAGCAGTTTCTGGCTAGCGGGAGAAGAGACCCAGTACTTC. Full variable domain (remainder filled in from reference TRBV28 and TRBJ2-5): DVKVTQSSRYLVKRTGEKVFLECVQDMDHENMFWYRQDPGLGLRLIYFSYDVKMKEKGDIPEGYSVSREKKERFSLILESASTNQTSMYLCASSFWLAGEETQYFGPGTRLLVL.

The genes are TRBV29-1 and TRBJ2-1; D possibly corresponds to TRBD1 (5 bases). This CDR3 has 11 residues. Germline CDR1 reads SQVTM; CDR2 reads ANQGSEA. V was pared by 6 bases and J by 8 bases, with 11 bases between. The CDR3 protein is CSVRGRDEQFF. The CDR3 region has the DNA TGCAGCGTAAGGGGTAGGGATGAGCAGTTCTTC.

The V gene is TRBV2, the J gene TRBJ2-7; TRBD1 matches 9 bases. Germline-derived CDR1 and CDR2 are SNHLY and FYNNEI. Trimming removed 3 bases from V and 6 bases from J; junction bases left unmatched: 9. This CDR3 region has 15 residues. The CDR3 loop reads CASSDFLGQGFEQYF. CDR3 nucleotides: TGTGCCAGCAGTGACTTTTTGGGACAGGGTTTCGAGCAGTACTTC.

This rearrangement joins TRBV4-1 to TRBJ2-2; D remains unclear. CDR1 is MGHRA, CDR2 YSYEKL, per germline. V was cut by 0 bases and J by 4 bases, with 9 bases left in between. CDR3 length: 15 residues. DNA of the CDR3: TGCGCCAGCAGCCAAGAGGCCAGACTCACCGGGGAGCTGTTTTTT. Encoded protein: CASSQEARLTGELFF.

V is TRBV6-5 and J is TRBJ1-1, with TRBD1 matching 11 bases. Germline lookup yields CDR1 MNHEY and CDR2 SVGAGI. The CDR3 spans 14 residues. Trimming at V came to 4 bases and at J to 7 bases, leaving 5 bases not matched to a gene. In DNA form, the CDR3 reads TGTGCCAGCAGTTTCGGACAGGGGGCAAGTGAAGCTTTCTTT. Translated: CASSFGQGASEAFF.